The text below deals with one T cell receptor beta chain. Its antigen is unidentified. Antigen-specific CD4+ T cells were expanded with viral peptide pools in the ViraFEST assay before sequencing. Following 10 days of culture, CD4+ T cells were isolated. The infection with SARS-CoV-2 (confirmed by PCR) occurred in this person between March and December 2020. Two million PBMC were seeded per well and grown in the presence of roughly 11 IU/ml IL-2 and about 10 ug/ml peptides. The data were obtained in a study of vaccination effects on CD4 cells after COVID-19. Study details: Sampling occurred 16 days and one week pre-vaccination in a couple of convalescent patients. Study-wide points: Spike-reactive clones present post-vaccine in convalescents were predominantly new vaccine-induced clones.

The CDR3 is 14 amino acids. With V trimmed by 7 bases and J by 1 base, 5 bases remained unmatched. Germline CDR1 SGHRS, CDR2 YFSETQ. Measured with immunoSEQ multiplex PCR; TCRdb has only the in-frame clones, and not every one. The table has tens of thousands of clones, more than 70% seen once; the top ten hold roughly two fifths. The TCR comes from a human donor who had a prior SARS-CoV-2 infection. The input for sequencing was CD4+ T cells from PBMCs cultured with a peptide pool, taken before COVID-19 vaccination. The chain has TRBV5-1 and TRBJ2-5, with 9 nucleotides matching TRBD2. CDR3 protein: CASSASGVQETQYF. Written as DNA, the CDR3 is TGCGCCAGCTCGGCTAGCGGGGTCCAAGAGACCCAGTACTTC.